Listed below are T cell receptor beta chains from one sample, sequenced in a study of OX40 agonist ivuxolimab in advanced cancers. Generated by immunoSEQ multiplex PCR, the TCRdb table keeps only in-frame clones and is missing some. The sample carries roughly 90,000 clones, approximately 91% recorded once. The sequencing used CD4+ or CD8+ T cells sorted from blood, collected in a trial of the OX40 agonist ivuxolimab. These TCRs come from an adult with an advanced solid tumor such as melanoma, head and neck, liver or kidney cancer. Each CDR3 is given with its conserved first and last residue. D genes are given only for firm matches. Clone size is stated in some rows and not others, as once, few, many or a class when expanded.

>TRBV7-9|TRBJ2-4|NA|NA
TGTGCCAGCAGCCGCAACGACATTCAGTACTTC
CASSRNDIQYF
>TRBV7-9|TRBJ2-7|NA|NA
TGTGCCAGCAGCTTAGTCAACGAGCAGTACTTC
CASSLVNEQYF
>TRBV7-3|TRBJ1-6|NA|TRBD1
TGTGCCAGCAGGCAACCCCGGGACAGAAATTCACCCCTCCACTTT
CASRQPRDRNSPLHF
>TRBV19|TRBJ2-2|once|NA
TGTGCCAGTAGTATCGGCGGCGTCACCGGGGAGCTGTTTTTT
CASSIGGVTGELFF
>TRBV5-1|TRBJ2-1|NA|TRBD2
TGCGCCAGCAGCTCACCGGGACTAGCGGGGTACAATGAGCAGTTCTTC
CASSSPGLAGYNEQFF
>TRBV28|TRBJ2-1|NA|NA
TGTGCCAGCAGCCTATTGGATGAGCAGTTCTTC
CASSLLDEQFF
>TRBV30|TRBJ2-3|NA|TRBD2
TGTGCCTGGAGTTTTGGAACTAGCGGCACAGATACGCAGTATTTT
CAWSFGTSGTDTQYF
>TRBV7-6|TRBJ2-5|once|NA
TGTGCCAGCAGCCCCCTAGCAGAAGAGACCCAGTACTTC
CASSPLAEETQYF
>TRBV27|TRBJ1-6|NA|NA
TGTGCCAGCAGTTGGTCCGGGGATAATTCACCCCTCCACTTT
CASSWSGDNSPLHF
>TRBV27|TRBJ2-5|NA|TRBD2
TGTGCCAGCACAACTAGCGGGAGGGCCTCGGAGACCCAGTACTTC
CASTTSGRASETQYF
>TRBV7-8|TRBJ1-2|NA|NA
TGTGCCAGCAGCGCATACCAGGGGACCTATGGCTACACCTTC
CASSAYQGTYGYTF
>TRBV30|TRBJ2-7|NA|NA
TGTGCCTGGAGTAAGAGCTGGGAGCAGTACTTC
CAWSKSWEQYF
>TRBV5-4|TRBJ2-1|NA|NA
TGTGCCAGCAGCTCCCGTCAGGGTAGCGATGAGCAGTTCTTC
CASSSRQGSDEQFF
>TRBV5-4|TRBJ2-1|NA|NA
TGTGCCAGCAGCTTGGGGGGGGGCCAAGGTTTCAATGAGCAGTTCTTC
CASSLGGGQGFNEQFF
>TRBV6-5|TRBJ1-2|NA|NA
TGTGCCAGCAGTTACTCGGTTGGGGGGACTAACTATGGCTACACCTTC
CASSYSVGGTNYGYTF
>TRBV23-1|TRBJ1-5|NA|NA
TGCGCCAGCAGTCAGCCGGAACGGGGACATAAGTCGAAACAGCCCCAGCATTTT
CASSQPERGHKSKQPQHF
>TRBV5-5|TRBJ2-7|NA|TRBD1
TGTGCCAGCAGCTTAGGACAGGGGCTTTTCTACGAGCAGTACTTC
CASSLGQGLFYEQYF
>TRBV10-1|TRBJ2-7|once|NA
TGCGCCAGCAGTGGTGTAGGCCCCTACTCCTACGAGCAGTACTTC
CASSGVGPYSYEQYF
>TRBV7-2|TRBJ2-6|NA|NA
TGTGCCAGCAGCTCCAACTGGAGGGAGGCCTCTGGGGCCAACGTCCTGACTTTC
CASSSNWREASGANVLTF
>TRBV7-9|TRBJ2-1|NA|NA
TGTGCCAGCAGCTCCAGGGATTCCTACAATGAGCAGTTCTTC
CASSSRDSYNEQFF
>TRBV5-8|TRBJ1-4|NA|NA
TGTGCCAGCAGCTTGGGCCTTACAGGGTTGGGTGAAAAACTGTTTTTT
CASSLGLTGLGEKLFF
>TRBV15|TRBJ2-5|NA|TRBD2
TGTGCCACCAGGCCTCCACTAGCGGGGGAGACCCAGTACTTC
CATRPPLAGETQYF
>TRBV27|TRBJ2-2|NA|TRBD2
TGTGCCAGCAGTTCTAGCGGGAGAAACACCGGGGAGCTGTTTTTT
CASSSSGRNTGELFF
>TRBV6-6|TRBJ2-7|NA|TRBD2
TGTGCCAGCAGGGTCGGCGGGGGCTACGAGCAGTACTTC
CASRVGGGYEQYF
>TRBV7-2|TRBJ2-2|once|NA
TGTGCCAGCAGCTTAGGACCCACCGGGGAGCTGTTTTTT
CASSLGPTGELFF
>TRBV2|TRBJ1-1|few|TRBD1
TGTGCCGGGGACAGGGGGAACACTGAAGCTTTCTTT
CAGDRGNTEAFF
>TRBV5-1|TRBJ1-6|few|NA
TGCGCCAGCAGCTTAGGAGCAGGGAGGAATTCACCCCTCCACTTT
CASSLGAGRNSPLHF
>TRBV4-3|TRBJ2-1|NA|NA
TGCGCCAGCAGCCGGCCTCCGGGAAATGAGCAGTTCTTC
CASSRPPGNEQFF
>TRBV6-1|TRBJ1-2|NA|NA
TGTGCCAGCAGGCAGTCAGCTAACTATGGCTACACCTTC
CASRQSANYGYTF
>TRBV10-3|TRBJ1-2|NA|TRBD1
TGTGCCATCCAGGACAGGGGGTATGGCTACACCTTC
CAIQDRGYGYTF
>TRBV2|TRBJ2-2|NA|NA
TGTGCCAGCAGTATGGGCCAGACTAACACCGGGGAGCTGTTTTTT
CASSMGQTNTGELFF
>TRBV7-3|TRBJ1-1|NA|NA
TGTGCCAGCAGCTTATCGGGGAACACTGAAGCTTTCTTT
CASSLSGNTEAFF
>TRBV6-6|TRBJ2-7|once|TRBD1
TGTGCCAGCAGTTACTCGGGACAGAGCTCCTACGAGCAGTACTTC
CASSYSGQSSYEQYF
>TRBV19|TRBJ2-7|NA|TRBD1
TGTGCCAGTAGTATAGAAGGACAGGGAGTCTACGAGCAGTACTTC
CASSIEGQGVYEQYF
>TRBV6-5|TRBJ2-1|NA|NA
TGTGCCAGTAGAGAGTTCGGGGGGCCCTACAATGAGCAGTTCTTC
CASREFGGPYNEQFF
>TRBV6-6|TRBJ1-4|NA|TRBD1
TGTGCCAGCAGCTCGACAGGGGAGGATGAAAAACTGTTTTTT
CASSSTGEDEKLFF
>TRBV28|TRBJ1-4|NA|TRBD1
TGTGCCAGCAGCACAGGGACAGATGAAAAACTGTTTTTT
CASSTGTDEKLFF
>TRBV11-2|TRBJ1-2|NA|TRBD1
TGTGCCAGCAGCTCCGGGACAGGGATAAACTATGGCTACACCTTC
CASSSGTGINYGYTF
>TRBV6-4|TRBJ2-1|NA|NA
TGTGCCAGCAGTTACCAGGACCCCTACAATGAGCAGTTCTTC
CASSYQDPYNEQFF
>TRBV30|TRBJ1-5|NA|NA
TGTGCCTGGAGTGGGGCGGGGAATCAGCCCCAGCATTTT
CAWSGAGNQPQHF
>TRBV30|TRBJ1-1|NA|NA
TGTGCCTGGAGTCTTGACAGGCCCACTGAAGCTTTCTTT
CAWSLDRPTEAFF
>TRBV5-6|TRBJ1-5|NA|NA
TGTGCCAGCAGCTTGTTGGGTCAGCCCCAGCATTTT
CASSLLGQPQHF